These 21 T cell receptor beta chains share one sample of origin, sequenced in a study of shared clonotypes between healthy human individuals. Some clones are missing from TCRdb's copy, which holds only in-frame ones; the method was immunoSEQ multiplex PCR. Found here are over a million clones, approximately 80% of them singletons; the top ten hold 0.6% to 0.75%. Sequenced input: memory CD4+ T cells from PBMCs. Subset meaning: CD45RA-negative fraction. All receptors derive from a man aged 18 to 35 in good health. Some clones in this sample may be carry-over from other donors' samples.

The chain links TRBV7-2 to TRBJ1-5, with D perhaps TRBD1 (6 bases). From germline, CDR1 is SGHTA and CDR2 FQGNSA. Trimming took 1 base from V and 3 from J, leaving 13 bases between them. The CDR3 length is 16 residues. The CDR3 DNA is TGTGCCAGCAGCTTAGACGGGACACCACCCAATCAGCCCCAGCATTTT. Residues: CASSLDGTPPNQPQHF.

This rearrangement joins TRBV7-8 to TRBJ1-5, with D hard to call. V lost 5 bases to trimming and J lost 4 bases, with 18 bases between them. The CDR3 spans 16 residues. Germline lookup yields CDR1 SGHVS and CDR2 FQNEAQ. The CDR3 protein is CASSRKAGEGNQPQHF. The CDR3 DNA reads as TGTGCCAGCAGCCGGAAGGCCGGGGAAGGGAATCAGCCCCAGCATTTT.

A few counts support this clone. This sequence joins TRBV11-1 and TRBJ2-3, with no clear D. The germline V gene has CDR1 SGHAT and CDR2 FQDESV (reference sequence). V lost 5 bases to trimming and J lost 5 bases, with 11 bases between them. The CDR3 length is 13 residues. The CDR3 region is CASSRVLGDTQYF. The CDR3 nucleotides read TGTGCCAGCAGCCGCGTGCTTGGAGATACGCAGTATTTT.

The CDR3 protein is CASSTGQPNTEAFF. The CDR3 DNA reads as TGTGCCAGCAGCACGGGACAACCTAACACTGAAGCTTTCTTT. This rearrangement joins TRBV7-2 to TRBJ1-1, with TRBD1 as a possible D gene (6 bases). Germline lookup yields CDR1 SGHTA and CDR2 FQGNSA. Trimming pared 5 bases from V and 2 bases from J, leaving 12 bases between. The CDR3 runs 14 residues.

The chain recombines TRBV6-1 with TRBJ1-2, with D perhaps matching TRBD1 (5 bases). Deletions cut 6 bases from V and 2 bases from J, with 13 bases between. CDR1 and CDR2 (germline): MNHNS, SASEGT. CDR3 length: 14 amino acids. The CDR3 sequence: CASRPEGINYGYTF. CDR3 nucleotides: TGTGCCAGCAGACCGGAGGGGATCAACTATGGCTACACCTTC.

V is TRBV5-1 and J is TRBJ2-3; 11 nucleotides align to TRBD2. The CDR3 runs to 14 residues. V lost 4 bases to trimming and J lost 4 bases; unmatched junction nucleotides: 2. Germline assignment: CDR1 SGHRS and CDR2 YFSETQ. CDR3 sequence: CASSTTSGADTQYF. CDR3 DNA: TGCGCCAGCAGCACGACTAGCGGGGCAGATACGCAGTATTTT.

V usage is TRBV28 and J usage is TRBJ1-5; 7 bases agree with TRBD1. CDR3 length: 16 residues. Germline V gene lookup returns CDR1 MDHEN and CDR2 SYDVKM. V shed 11 bases and J 1 base; nucleotides not matched to a gene: 14. In DNA, the CDR3 is TGTGCCTCCAATCGCAGGGGGTTGGAAAGCAATCAGCCCCAGCATTTT. This gives the protein CASNRRGLESNQPQHF. Filled out from reference TRBV28 and TRBJ1-5, the complete variable domain reads DVKVTQSSRYLVKRTGEKVFLECVQDMDHENMFWYRQDPGLGLRLIYFSYDVKMKEKGDIPEGYSVSREKKERFSLILESASTNQTSMYLCASNRRGLESNQPQHFGDGTRLSIL.

The chain is built from TRBV28 and TRBJ1-2, with D unresolved. Per germline, CDR1 MDHEN and CDR2 SYDVKM. V dropped 7 bases and J dropped 1 base, with 10 bases sitting between them. The CDR3 loop spans 13 amino acids. As DNA, the CDR3 is TGTGCCAGCACTCGTAGGGTTAACTATGGCTACACCTTC. Protein: CASTRRVNYGYTF.

The CDR3 region has the DNA TGCAGCGCCGCCGCGGCCAGCCCACAGGGTGAAGCTTTCTTT. Translating gives CSAAAASPQGEAFF. J is TRBJ1-1 and V is TRBV29-1; D is possibly TRBD1 (6 bases). Looked up from germline, CDR1 is SQVTM and CDR2 is ANQGSEA. The CDR3 spans 14 residues. V was trimmed by 7 bases and J by 7 bases, leaving 22 bases between them.

The V call is TRBV4-1, the J call TRBJ2-1; D call uncertain. Trimming stripped 1 base from V and 0 bases from J, with 7 bases between. This CDR3 comprises 15 residues. Germline V gene lookup returns CDR1 MGHRA and CDR2 YSYEKL. The CDR3 nucleotides are TGCGCCAGCAGCCAAGCGGGCAGCTCCTACAATGAGCAGTTCTTC. It specifies CASSQAGSSYNEQFF.

The chain recombines TRBV7-9 with TRBJ1-5; TRBD1 might be the D (5 bases). The germline V gene encodes CDR1 SEHNR and CDR2 FQNEAQ (reference sequence). Trimming left V 2 bases short and J 2 bases short, with 13 bases between. The CDR3 runs 16 residues. CDR3 protein: CASSLWSGAGNQPQHF. The DNA of the CDR3 is TGTGCCAGCAGCTTATGGTCCGGGGCGGGCAATCAGCCCCAGCATTTT.

The rearrangement uses TRBV7-9 and TRBJ2-1; D is unresolved. Trimming removed 5 bases at V and 6 bases at J, with 20 bases between. Germline-derived CDR1 and CDR2 are SEHNR and FQNEAQ (reference sequence). CDR3 length: 16 amino acids. In DNA form, the CDR3 reads TGTGCCAGCAGCCAACATACAGCGAATTCTAGCAATGAGCAGTTCTTC. It specifies CASSQHTANSSNEQFF.

The chain has TRBV28 and TRBJ1-2, with D possibly being TRBD1 (5 bases). This CDR3 region has 13 residues. Germline values: CDR1 MDHEN, CDR2 SYDVKM. The V and J ends lost 9 bases and 4 bases respectively, with 15 bases between them. This CDR3 reads CASRGNQIYGYTF. DNA of the CDR3: TGTGCCAGTAGGGGCAATCAAATCTATGGCTACACCTTC.

The rearrangement uses TRBV12-5 and TRBJ2-7, with 8 bases aligning to TRBD1. The V and J ends lost 3 bases and 2 bases, in that order; junction bases with no gene match: 6. CDR1 and CDR2 from the germline V gene are LGHNT and FRNRAP. The CDR3 has 15 residues. Here the CDR3 reads CASGFPDRDTYEQYF. As DNA, the CDR3 is TGTGCTAGTGGTTTTCCGGACAGGGACACCTACGAGCAGTACTTC.

The V and J genes are TRBV5-1 and TRBJ1-3, with a tentative D call TRBD1 (5 bases). Trimming cost V 0 bases and J 2 bases, with 12 bases left between them. CDR3 length: 16 amino acids. Per the germline V gene, CDR1 is SGHRS and CDR2 is YFSETQ. CDR3 residues: CASSLDLGAAGNTIYF. Written as DNA, the CDR3 is TGCGCCAGCAGCTTGGATCTTGGGGCGGCTGGAAACACCATATATTTT.

The J gene is TRBJ1-5, the V gene TRBV7-6; D is ambiguous. The CDR3 length is 13 residues. V was pared by 4 bases and J by 4 bases, with 8 bases between. Germline lookup yields CDR1 SGHVS and CDR2 FNYEAQ. CDR3 protein: CASSSNYNQPQHF. For the CDR3, the DNA is TGTGCCAGCAGCTCGAACTATAATCAGCCCCAGCATTTT.

Ten or more counts support this clone. DNA for the CDR3: TGTGCCAGCAGCCCCGGACTGACATCCTACGAGCAGTACTTC. Its protein is CASSPGLTSYEQYF. J is TRBJ2-7 and V is TRBV11-2, with D tentatively TRBD2 (5 bases). The CDR3 has 14 residues. The germline V gene encodes CDR1 SGHAT and CDR2 FQNNGV. Trimming removed 5 bases at V and 1 base at J, with 12 bases between.

This rearrangement joins TRBV9 to TRBJ2-2; 12 positions agree with TRBD2. CDR1 is SGDLS and CDR2 is YYNGEE in the germline V gene. V lost 0 bases and J lost 3; bases outside the gene matches: 3. This CDR3 has 17 amino acids. CDR3 DNA sequence: TGTGCCAGCAGCGTAGTCCCTAGCGGGAGGGACACCGGGGAGCTGTTTTTT. It codes for CASSVVPSGRDTGELFF.

This rearrangement joins TRBV7-9 to TRBJ1-2; D ambiguous. CDR1 SEHNR and CDR2 FQNEAQ come from the germline V gene (reference sequence). This CDR3 has 12 amino acids. V dropped 3 bases and J dropped 8 bases, with 10 bases sitting between them. CDR3 protein: CASSFPELGYTF. CDR3 DNA sequence: TGTGCCAGCAGCTTTCCTGAGTTGGGCTACACCTTC.

This clone was seen a handful of times. The V call is TRBV4-3, the J call TRBJ2-1; tentative D call: TRBD1 (6 bases). Deletions cut 0 bases from V and 9 bases from J, with 24 bases between. The CDR3 has 18 residues. The germline V gene encodes CDR1 LGHNA and CDR2 YSLEER. CDR3 DNA sequence: TGCGCCAGCAGCCAAGAAGGGGGTATCTGGCTGTCTTCTAGTGAGCAGTTCTTC. It codes for CASSQEGGIWLSSSEQFF.

The gene calls are TRBV2 and TRBJ2-7; D is possibly TRBD2 (6 bases). V dropped 5 bases and J dropped 4 bases, with 15 bases sitting between them. Germline V gene lookup returns CDR1 SNHLY and CDR2 FYNNEI. The CDR3 runs 14 residues. Here the CDR3 DNA reads TGTGCCAGCAGTTCCGGGACTCGCCCTTACGAGCAGTACTTC. Translation gives CASSSGTRPYEQYF.